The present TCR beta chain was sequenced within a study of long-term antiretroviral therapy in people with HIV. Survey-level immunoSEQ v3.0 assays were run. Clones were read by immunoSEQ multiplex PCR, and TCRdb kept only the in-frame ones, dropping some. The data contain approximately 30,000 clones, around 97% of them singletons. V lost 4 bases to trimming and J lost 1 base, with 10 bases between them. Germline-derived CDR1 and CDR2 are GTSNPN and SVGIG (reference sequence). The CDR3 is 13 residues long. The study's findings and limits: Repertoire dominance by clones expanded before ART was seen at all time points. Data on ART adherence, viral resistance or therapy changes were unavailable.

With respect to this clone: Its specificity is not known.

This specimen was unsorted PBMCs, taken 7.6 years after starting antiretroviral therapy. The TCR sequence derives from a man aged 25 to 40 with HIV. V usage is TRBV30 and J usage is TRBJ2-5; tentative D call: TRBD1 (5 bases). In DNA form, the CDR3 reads TGTGCCTGGACTAACAGGCCCCAAGAGACCCAGTACTTC. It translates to CAWTNRPQETQYF.